This TCR beta chain was profiled in a study of blood T cell repertoires in COVID-19. Study context: Donors in the United States, Italy and Spain gave samples during acute or convalescent COVID-19. Nucleic acid was either cDNA or gDNA, and it came from T cells, B-cell-depleted T cells, or PBMCs.

This clone was observed once. CDR1 SGDLS and CDR2 YYNGEE come from the germline V gene. There are 15 residues in the CDR3. V lost 5 bases to trimming and J lost 2 bases, with 16 bases between them. The authors' processing: By means of reference gene primer amplification, nucleated cell counts were estimated. The protocol was immunoSEQ multiplex PCR, while the TCRdb copy is restricted to in-frame clones and leaves out a portion. The V and J calls and clone size were taken over from that table, and D and trimming were inferred from the DNA. The sample shows under 300,000 clones, 65% to 90% of them seen only once.

The V call is TRBV9, the J call TRBJ1-2; D may be TRBD1 (6 bases). The sequence came from a woman aged 55-69 years with active or convalescent COVID-19. Sequenced material: peripheral blood. The CDR3 protein is CASRDDRDINYGYTF. The CDR3 DNA follows: TGTGCCAGCAGGGACGACCGGGACATCAACTATGGCTACACCTTC.